This TCR beta chain was recorded in a study of T cell responses to AZD1222 COVID-19 vaccine. Study as a whole: Pooling of second doses given at about 4 or about 12 weeks was done. General observations from the study: Females made up more of the donors, who were largely white British, and clonal diversity may have come out too low.

CDR3 length equals 13 residues. V gave up 5 bases and J gave up 6 bases; unmatched junction bases: 7. Germline V gene data show CDR1 as MNHEY and CDR2 as SVGAGI. Only one count was recorded for this clone. No antigen is known for it. The protocol was immunoSEQ multiplex PCR, while the TCRdb copy is restricted to in-frame clones and leaves out a portion. The data show about 170,000 clones, with approximately 90% seen just once and approximately 1.5% held by the top ten. This receptor was obtained from an adult in good health. Sequenced here: peripheral blood, sampled on day 0 of AZD1222 vaccination. The gene calls are TRBV6-5 and TRBJ2-7; 7 nucleotides match TRBD1. Written as DNA, the CDR3 is TGTGCCAGCAGTATCCAGGGGGTTCCCGAGCAGTACTTC. Its translation is CASSIQGVPEQYF.